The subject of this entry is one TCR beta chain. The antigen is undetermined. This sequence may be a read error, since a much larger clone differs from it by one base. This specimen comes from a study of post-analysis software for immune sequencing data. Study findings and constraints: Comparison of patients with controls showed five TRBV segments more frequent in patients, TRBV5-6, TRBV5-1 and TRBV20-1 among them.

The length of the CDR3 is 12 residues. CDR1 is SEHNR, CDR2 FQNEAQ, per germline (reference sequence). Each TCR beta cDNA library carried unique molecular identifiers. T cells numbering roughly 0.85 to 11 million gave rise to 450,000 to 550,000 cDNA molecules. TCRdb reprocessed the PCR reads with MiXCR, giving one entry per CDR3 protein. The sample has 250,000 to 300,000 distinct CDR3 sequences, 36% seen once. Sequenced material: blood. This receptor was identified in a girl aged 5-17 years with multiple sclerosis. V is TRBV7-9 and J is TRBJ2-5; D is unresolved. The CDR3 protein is CAGSLGGLHLYF. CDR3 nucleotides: TGTGCCGGCAGCTTAGGTGGTCTGCACCTGTACTTC.